The entry below gives a single T cell receptor beta chain sequence along with its context. Its antigen target is currently unknown. Nothing much larger sits one base from this clone, and base qualities are not available. Other DNA sequences in this specimen translate into the identical CDR3. This sample was included in a study of cytomegalovirus exposure and HLA in healthy donors (dated by TCRdb to between 2016 and 2019). General notes on the study: According to a later analysis, one platform produced both the 110 or so validation repertoires and the approximately 600 repertoires of the first cohort. Along with the approximately 650-subject first cohort, a separate validation cohort of approximately 110 different subjects was used. The aim of the study was to test whether cataloging public T cell receptors could identify signatures of past pathogen exposure. The study combined high-throughput TCR immunosequencing, statistical association of individual TCRs with disease status, and machine learning to predict cytomegalovirus infection status.

Library prep was done by the immunoSEQ multiplex PCR assay. In the authors' own workflow: A statistical classification framework was developed to diagnose cytomegalovirus status using the catalog of TCR beta chain sequences. The source is immuneACCESS, and TCRdb retained only in-frame sequences with V and J called. Part of the clones is not carried over; for the studies checked, unresolved V genes explain less than half of this, and the remainder is unexplained. V and J calls and clone size come straight from that table; D and trimming were deduced from the DNA. The sample data list about 360,000 clones, and about nine tenths of these were observed just once. Around 0.8% of the sample rests with the top ten. Beyond this particular receptor, the publication reports: In vitro tests confirmed that a few of the cytomegalovirus-associated TCR beta chains recognize cytomegalovirus antigens. In both the original and validation cohorts, the classifier was reported to diagnose cytomegalovirus status with high specificity and sensitivity. It was suggested by the authors that the approach could potentially be generalized to other disease states and immunological phenotypes. In a later analysis, TCRs clustered in the first cohort were found to also tend to co-occur in the 120 validation repertoires, with around 94% of cluster scores above 0. The validation cohort had no HLA typing available for a later analysis, so co-occurrence within that cohort was assessed over all 110 or so repertoires. A total of 150 to 200 TCR beta chains were listed by the study as associated with cytomegalovirus. Most TCR sequences were seen in very few donors, while some public TCRs were found in many individuals.

Separate from the approximately 700-subject first cohort, the validation cohort of 95 to 150 subjects was the group to which the donors belonged. Sample: PBMCs. The origin of this receptor is a woman in her late teens or twenties in good health and CMV-seronegative.

At the DNA level, the sequence is TGTGCCAGCAGTGAACCCTTGGCGGGGGCCTACGAGCAGTACTTC. Translated, it gives CASSEPLAGAYEQYF. In this chain, TRBV6-1 is recombined with TRBJ2-7, with 7 bases aligning to TRBD2. Including cysteine and phenylalanine, the CDR3 has 15 amino acids. Solely the CDR3 DNA is kept, with 45 bases framed from the first base. V is cut back by 2 bases and J by 2 bases, with 6 bases in the junction unmatched. CDR1 MNHNS and CDR2 SASEGT are derived from the germline V gene.